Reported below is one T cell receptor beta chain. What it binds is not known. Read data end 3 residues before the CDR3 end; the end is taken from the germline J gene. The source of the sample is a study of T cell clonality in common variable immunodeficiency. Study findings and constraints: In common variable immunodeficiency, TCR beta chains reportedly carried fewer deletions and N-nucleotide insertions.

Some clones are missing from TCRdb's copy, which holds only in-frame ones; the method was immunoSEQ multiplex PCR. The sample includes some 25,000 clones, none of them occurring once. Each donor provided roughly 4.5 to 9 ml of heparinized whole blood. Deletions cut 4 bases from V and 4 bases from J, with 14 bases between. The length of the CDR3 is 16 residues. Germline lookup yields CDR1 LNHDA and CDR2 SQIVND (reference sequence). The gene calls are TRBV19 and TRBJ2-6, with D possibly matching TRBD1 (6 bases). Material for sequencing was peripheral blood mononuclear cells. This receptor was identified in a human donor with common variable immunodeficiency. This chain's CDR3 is CASSRSQGSGANVLTF. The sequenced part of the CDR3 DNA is TGTGCCAGTAGTAGATCACAGGGTAGCGGGGCCAACGTC.